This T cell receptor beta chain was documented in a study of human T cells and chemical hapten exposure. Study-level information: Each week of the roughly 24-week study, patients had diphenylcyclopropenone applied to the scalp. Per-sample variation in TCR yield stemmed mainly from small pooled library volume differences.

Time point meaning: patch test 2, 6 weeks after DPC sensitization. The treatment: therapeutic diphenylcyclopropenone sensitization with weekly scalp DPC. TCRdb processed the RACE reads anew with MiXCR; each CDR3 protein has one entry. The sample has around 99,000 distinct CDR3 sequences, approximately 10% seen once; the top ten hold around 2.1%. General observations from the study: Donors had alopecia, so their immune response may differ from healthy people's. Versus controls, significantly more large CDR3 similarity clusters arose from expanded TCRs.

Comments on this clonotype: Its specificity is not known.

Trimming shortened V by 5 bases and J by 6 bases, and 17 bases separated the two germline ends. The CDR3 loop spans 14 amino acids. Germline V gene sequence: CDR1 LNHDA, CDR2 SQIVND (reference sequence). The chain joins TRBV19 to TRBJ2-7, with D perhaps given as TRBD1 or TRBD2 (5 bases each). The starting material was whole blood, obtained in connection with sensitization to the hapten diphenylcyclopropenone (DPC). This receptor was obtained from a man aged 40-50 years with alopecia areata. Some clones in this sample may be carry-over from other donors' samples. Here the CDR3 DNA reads TGTGCCAGTAGTGCTCGAGGGGCCCCAGGCGAGCAGTACTTC. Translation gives CASSARGAPGEQYF.